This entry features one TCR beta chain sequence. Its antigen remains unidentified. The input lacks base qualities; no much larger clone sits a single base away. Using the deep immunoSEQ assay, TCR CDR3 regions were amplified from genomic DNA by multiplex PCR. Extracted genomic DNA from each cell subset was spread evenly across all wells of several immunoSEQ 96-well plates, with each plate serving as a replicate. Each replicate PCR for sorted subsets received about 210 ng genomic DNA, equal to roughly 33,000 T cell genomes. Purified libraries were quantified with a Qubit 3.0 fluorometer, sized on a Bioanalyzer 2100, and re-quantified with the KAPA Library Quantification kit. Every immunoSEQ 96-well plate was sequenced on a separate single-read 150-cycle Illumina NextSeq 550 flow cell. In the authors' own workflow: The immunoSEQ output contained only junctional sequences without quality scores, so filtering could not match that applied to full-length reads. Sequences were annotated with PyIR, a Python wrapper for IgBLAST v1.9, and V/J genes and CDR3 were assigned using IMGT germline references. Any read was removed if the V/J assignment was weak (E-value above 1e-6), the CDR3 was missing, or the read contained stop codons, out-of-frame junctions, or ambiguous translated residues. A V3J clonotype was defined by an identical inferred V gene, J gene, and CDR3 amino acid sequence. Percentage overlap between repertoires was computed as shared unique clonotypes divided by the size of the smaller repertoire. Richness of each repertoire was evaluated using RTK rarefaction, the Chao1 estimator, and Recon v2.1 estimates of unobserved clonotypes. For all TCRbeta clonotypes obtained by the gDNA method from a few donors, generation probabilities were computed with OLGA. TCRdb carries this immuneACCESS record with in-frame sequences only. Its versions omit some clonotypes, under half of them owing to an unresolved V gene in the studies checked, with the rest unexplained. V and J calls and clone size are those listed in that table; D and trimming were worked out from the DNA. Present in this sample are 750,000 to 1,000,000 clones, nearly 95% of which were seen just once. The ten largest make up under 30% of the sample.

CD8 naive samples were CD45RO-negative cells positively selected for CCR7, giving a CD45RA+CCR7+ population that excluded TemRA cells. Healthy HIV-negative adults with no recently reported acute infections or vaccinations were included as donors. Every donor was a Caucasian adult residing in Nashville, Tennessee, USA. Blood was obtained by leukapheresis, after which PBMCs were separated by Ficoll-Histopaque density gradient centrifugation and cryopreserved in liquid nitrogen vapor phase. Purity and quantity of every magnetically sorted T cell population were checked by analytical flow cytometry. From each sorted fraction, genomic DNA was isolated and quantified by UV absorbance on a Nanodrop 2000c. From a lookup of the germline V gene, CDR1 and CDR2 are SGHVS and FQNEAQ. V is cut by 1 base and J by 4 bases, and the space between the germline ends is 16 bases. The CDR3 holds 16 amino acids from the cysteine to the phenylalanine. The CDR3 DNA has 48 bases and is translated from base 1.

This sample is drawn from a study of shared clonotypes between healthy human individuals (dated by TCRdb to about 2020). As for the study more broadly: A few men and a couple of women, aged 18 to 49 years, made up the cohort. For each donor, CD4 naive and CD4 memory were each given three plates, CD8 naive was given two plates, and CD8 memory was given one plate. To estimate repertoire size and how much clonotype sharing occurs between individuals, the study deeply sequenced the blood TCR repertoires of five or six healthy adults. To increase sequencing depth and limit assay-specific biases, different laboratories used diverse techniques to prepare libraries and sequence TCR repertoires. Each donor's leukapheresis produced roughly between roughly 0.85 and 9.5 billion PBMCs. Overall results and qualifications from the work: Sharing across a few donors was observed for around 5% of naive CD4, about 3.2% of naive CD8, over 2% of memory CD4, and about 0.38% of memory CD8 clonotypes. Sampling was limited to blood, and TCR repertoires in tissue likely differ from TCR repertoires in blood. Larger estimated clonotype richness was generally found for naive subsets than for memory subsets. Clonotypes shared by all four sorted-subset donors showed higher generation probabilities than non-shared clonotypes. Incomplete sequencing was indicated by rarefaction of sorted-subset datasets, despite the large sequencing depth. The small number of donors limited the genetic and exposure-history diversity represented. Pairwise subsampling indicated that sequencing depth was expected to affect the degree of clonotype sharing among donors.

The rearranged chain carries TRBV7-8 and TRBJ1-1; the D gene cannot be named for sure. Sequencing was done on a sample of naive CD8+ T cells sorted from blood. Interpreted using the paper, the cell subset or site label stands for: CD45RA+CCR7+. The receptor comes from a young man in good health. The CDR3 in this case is CASSLGVSEGPTEAFF. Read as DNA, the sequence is TGTGCCAGCAGCTTAGGAGTTTCGGAGGGCCCCACTGAAGCTTTCTTT. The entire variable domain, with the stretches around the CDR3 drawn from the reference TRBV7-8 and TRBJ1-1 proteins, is GAGVSQSPRYKVAKRGQDVALRCDPISGHVSLFWYQQALGQGPEFLTYFQNEAQLDKSGLPSDRFFAERPEGSVSTLKIQRTQQEDSAVYLCASSLGVSEGPTEAFFGQGTRLTVV.